The rows below give T cell receptor beta chains drawn from one sample of a study of blood T cells in healthy people across ages. Using its own MiXCR run on the 5' RACE reads, TCRdb lists one record per CDR3 protein. The sample lists about 640,000 distinct CDR3 sequences; roughly 58% were seen once. Sequenced: blood. These receptors came from a man in his sixties in good health. Each CDR3 is given with its conserved first and last residue. A D gene is named only where the DNA matches it firmly. Clone sizes are given selectively: once, few, many, or a class where the clone is expanded.

v_gene,d_gene,abundance,j_gene,CDR3nt,CDR3aa
TRBV7-2,.,.,TRBJ2-7,TGTGCCAGCAGCTTTAGCTCCTACAATGAGCAGTACTTC,CASSFSSYNEQYF
TRBV28,.,.,TRBJ2-3,TGTGCCAGCCGGGACAAGCTCACAGATACGCAGTATTTT,CASRDKLTDTQYF
TRBV20-1,.,.,TRBJ1-6,TGCAGTGCGCAAAGCCAGCGTGGTAATTCACCCCTCCACTTT,CSAQSQRGNSPLHF
TRBV3-1,TRBD1,.,TRBJ1-1,TGTGCCAGCAGCCCCAGGACAGGGGGCTTAACTGGAGCTTTCTTT,CASSPRTGGLTGAFF
TRBV10-2,.,few,TRBJ2-5,TGCGCCAGCAGTGATTCGTGGGGGGAGACCCAGTACTTC,CASSDSWGETQYF
TRBV29-1,.,.,TRBJ1-1,TGCAGCGTTGATAGGGGGGGATATGAAGCTTTCTTT,CSVDRGGYEAFF
TRBV7-2,TRBD1,few,TRBJ2-7,TGTGCCAGCAGCCTAGGGAACAGGGGGCTTTACGAGCAGTACTTC,CASSLGNRGLYEQYF
TRBV29-1,.,once,TRBJ1-1,TGCAGCGTCTCGGTTATGCTTGGCGGGGCATGGGGCACTGAAGCTTTCTTT,CSVSVMLGGAWGTEAFF
TRBV29-1,.,.,TRBJ1-3,TGCAGCGCTCTACAGGGAAGGTCCGGAAACACCATATATTTT,CSALQGRSGNTIYF
TRBV20-1,TRBD1,.,TRBJ1-5,TGCAGTGCTAGGGCTTGGCAGGGGGCGAGCAATCAGCCCCAGCATTTT,CSARAWQGASNQPQHF
TRBV3-1,TRBD1,.,TRBJ2-4,TGTGCCAGCAGCCAAGGACAGGGAAACATTCAGTACTTC,CASSQGQGNIQYF
TRBV6-5,.,once,TRBJ2-1,TGTGCCAGCAGCCCCTCAGGACCGGACCAACTGGGGTACAATGAGCAGTTCTTC,CASSPSGPDQLGYNEQFF